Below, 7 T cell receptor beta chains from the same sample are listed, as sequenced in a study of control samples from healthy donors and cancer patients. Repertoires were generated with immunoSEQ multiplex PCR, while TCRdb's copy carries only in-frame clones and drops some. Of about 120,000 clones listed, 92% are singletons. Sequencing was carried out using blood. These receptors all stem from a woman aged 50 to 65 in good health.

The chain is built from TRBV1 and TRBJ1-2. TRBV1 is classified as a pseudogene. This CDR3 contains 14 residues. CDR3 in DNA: TGCACCAGTAAGCCGGTAGGGAAATGGTATGGCTACACCTTC. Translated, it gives CTSKPVGKWYGYTF.

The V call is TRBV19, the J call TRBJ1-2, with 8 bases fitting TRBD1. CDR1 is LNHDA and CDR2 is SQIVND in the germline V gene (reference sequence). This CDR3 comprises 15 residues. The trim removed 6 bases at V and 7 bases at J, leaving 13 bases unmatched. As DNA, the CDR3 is TGTGCCAGTAGGCCTCGGGACAGGCCGTTTGGTGGCTACACCTTC. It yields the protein CASRPRDRPFGGYTF.

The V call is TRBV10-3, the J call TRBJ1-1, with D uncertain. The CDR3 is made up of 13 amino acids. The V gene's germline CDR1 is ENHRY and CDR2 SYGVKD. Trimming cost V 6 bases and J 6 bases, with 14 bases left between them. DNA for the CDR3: TGTGCCATCAGGCCGGATCGGAGTGCTGAAGCTTTCTTT. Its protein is CAIRPDRSAEAFF.

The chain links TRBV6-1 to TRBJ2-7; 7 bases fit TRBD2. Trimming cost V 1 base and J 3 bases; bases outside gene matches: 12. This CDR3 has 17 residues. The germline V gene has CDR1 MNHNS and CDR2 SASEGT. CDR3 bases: TGTGCCAGCAGTGAAGAGAGAGAGCGGGACGGTAACTACGAGCAGTACTTC. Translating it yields CASSEERERDGNYEQYF.

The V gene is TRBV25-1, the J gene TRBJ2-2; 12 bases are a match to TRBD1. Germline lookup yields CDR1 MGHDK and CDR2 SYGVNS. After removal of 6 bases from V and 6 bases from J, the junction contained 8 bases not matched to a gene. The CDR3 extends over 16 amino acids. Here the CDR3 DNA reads TGTGCCAGCAGAGCTACCGGGACAGGGGGCTCCGGGGAGCTGTTTTTT. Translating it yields CASRATGTGGSGELFF.

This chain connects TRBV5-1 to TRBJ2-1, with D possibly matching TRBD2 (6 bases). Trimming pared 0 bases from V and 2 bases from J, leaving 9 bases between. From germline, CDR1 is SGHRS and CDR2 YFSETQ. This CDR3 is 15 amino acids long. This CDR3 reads CASSLGRGPYNEQFF. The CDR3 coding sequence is TGCGCCAGCAGCTTGGGGAGGGGACCCTACAATGAGCAGTTCTTC.

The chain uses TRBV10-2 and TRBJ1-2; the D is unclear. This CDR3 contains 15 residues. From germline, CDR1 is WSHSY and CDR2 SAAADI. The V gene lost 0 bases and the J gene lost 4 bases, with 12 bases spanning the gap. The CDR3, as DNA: TGCGCCAGCAGTGAGTCGAAGGCAGGTCCCTATGGCTACACCTTC. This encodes CASSESKAGPYGYTF.